This entry describes one T cell receptor beta chain. This CDR3 comprises 13 residues. Germline CDR1 reads MNHEY; CDR2 reads SVGAGI. V lost 0 bases and J 0 bases, leaving 2 bases between the germline ends. This table comes from immunoSEQ multiplex PCR, and its TCRdb copy is limited to in-frame clones, with some not included. The data show roughly 92,000 clones, approximately 90% seen once. The data originate from a study of OX40 agonist ivuxolimab in advanced cancers. Study information: The dose-escalation cohort was over 65% male, with a mean age of about 58 years, ranging roughly 23 to 79.

The origin of this receptor is an adult with an advanced solid tumor such as melanoma, head and neck, liver or kidney cancer. Material: CD4+ or CD8+ T cells sorted from blood, obtained in a trial of the OX40 agonist ivuxolimab. J is TRBJ1-1 and V is TRBV6-5, with D hard to call. As DNA, the CDR3 is TGTGCCAGCAGTTACTCAGTGAACACTGAAGCTTTCTTT. This gives the protein CASSYSVNTEAFF.